The 5 T cell receptor beta chains below come from one sample, sequenced in a study of T cell responses to AZD1222 COVID-19 vaccine. Using immunoSEQ multiplex PCR, the repertoire was profiled, and TCRdb retains in-frame clones only, with some absent. The data show 150,000 to 200,000 clones, 80% to 95% seen once. Sequenced material: peripheral blood, taken 28 days after the second AZD1222 dose. The receptors were sampled from an adult who received the AZD1222 COVID-19 vaccine.

The chain combines TRBV28 with TRBJ1-1; tentative D call: TRBD1 (5 bases). Per germline, CDR1 MDHEN and CDR2 SYDVKM. This CDR3 region has 13 residues. V was pared by 5 bases and J by 3 bases, with 10 bases between. CDR3 protein: CASSPQGYTEAFF. Written as DNA, the CDR3 is TGTGCCAGCAGTCCTCAGGGATACACTGAAGCTTTCTTT.

The chain employs TRBV6-5 and TRBJ1-4, with no clear D. The CDR3 runs 15 residues. Trimming took 6 bases from V and 0 from J, leaving 11 bases between them. Germline-derived CDR1 and CDR2 are MNHEY and SVGAGI. The CDR3 here is CASRISIATNEKLFF. Here the CDR3 DNA reads TGTGCCAGCAGAATAAGCATTGCAACTAATGAAAAACTGTTTTTT.

This chain joins TRBV9 and TRBJ1-1; a possible D gene is TRBD1 (5 bases). The CDR3 length is 15 residues. In germline, CDR1 is SGDLS, CDR2 YYNGEE. V was cut by 0 bases and J by 2 bases, with 11 bases left in between. The CDR3 spells CASSVVDGGNTEAFF. The DNA for the CDR3 is TGTGCCAGCAGCGTAGTGGATGGGGGTAACACTGAAGCTTTCTTT.

The chain couples TRBV12-5 to TRBJ2-2; D is unresolved. The CDR3 contains 15 residues. The germline CDR1 and CDR2 sequences are LGHNT and FRNRAP. V was shortened by 7 bases and J by 2 bases, with 14 bases between the two germline ends. CDR3 in DNA: TGTGCTAGTGCCACTCAGAATCTTAACACCGGGGAGCTGTTTTTT. Protein product: CASATQNLNTGELFF.

Written as DNA, the CDR3 is TGTGCCAGCAGTGAGGGGGGTAGCAATCAGCCCCAGCATTTT. The encoded protein is CASSEGGSNQPQHF. This chain links TRBV6-1 with TRBJ1-5, with a possible D match to TRBD1 (5 bases). The CDR3 consists of 14 residues. Germline loops: CDR1 MNHNS, CDR2 SASEGT. V lost 3 bases, J lost 0 bases, and 6 bases lay in between.